This is a list of T cell receptor beta chains from one sample in a study of blood T cell repertoires in COVID-19. Produced via immunoSEQ multiplex PCR; TCRdb's table is partial and in-frame only. The profile covers some 370,000 clones, with about 89% appearing a single time and 0.95% to 1.5% taken by the ten largest. Sequenced: peripheral blood. These receptors were collected from a man aged 35 to 55 with acute or convalescent COVID-19. Both conserved end residues are part of each CDR3. The D gene is left open where the match is weak. A row's size may be missing; if present it is once, few, many or a size class.

V	size	J	D	length	CDR3	DNA
TRBV28	.	TRBJ2-1	.	14	CASSLGPAYNEQFF	TGTGCCAGCAGTTTAGGGCCAGCCTACAATGAGCAGTTCTTC
TRBV18	.	TRBJ2-3	TRBD2	15	CASSRREVNTDTQYF	TGTGCCAGCTCACGGCGGGAGGTTAACACAGATACGCAGTATTTT
TRBV11-3	.	TRBJ2-7	.	14	CASSLGLGGDEQYF	TGTGCCAGCAGCTTAGGTCTGGGCGGGGACGAGCAGTACTTC
TRBV14	.	TRBJ2-5	TRBD1	13	CASSQWDRETQYF	TGTGCCAGCAGCCAGTGGGACAGAGAGACCCAGTACTTC
TRBV28	.	TRBJ1-5	.	16	CASSAYRGLGNQPQHF	TGTGCCAGCAGTGCCTATCGGGGGTTGGGCAATCAGCCCCAGCATTTT
TRBV27	.	TRBJ1-4	.	14	CASSPDTGREKLFF	TGTGCCAGCAGTCCGGACACAGGTCGTGAAAAACTGTTTTTT
TRBV2	few	TRBJ2-7	.	15	CASRGMVATSAEQYF	TGTGCCAGCAGGGGTATGGTAGCGACCTCGGCCGAGCAGTACTTC
TRBV6-1	once	TRBJ1-5	TRBD1	16	CASSGRDSSLGQPQHF	TGTGCCAGCAGTGGTCGGGACAGCTCCCTGGGTCAGCCCCAGCATTTT
TRBV11-2	.	TRBJ2-1	TRBD2	19	CASSLMSGRGLAGAYEQFF	TGTGCCAGCAGCTTAATGTCTGGCCGCGGACTAGCGGGAGCTTATGAGCAGTTCTTC
TRBV6-5	.	TRBJ2-1	TRBD2	15	CASSYQSGSFVEQFF	TGTGCCAGCAGTTACCAAAGCGGGAGTTTTGTTGAGCAGTTCTTC
TRBV5-6	.	TRBJ2-3	.	14	CASSPFRPADTQYF	TGTGCCAGCAGCCCCTTTCGTCCCGCAGATACGCAGTATTTT
TRBV7-3	.	TRBJ2-2	.	15	CASSLISGNTGELFF	TGTGCCAGCAGCTTAATTTCCGGGAACACCGGGGAGCTGTTTTTT
TRBV19	.	TRBJ1-5	.	15	CASSIEAPPRGPQHF	TGTGCCAGTAGTATAGAAGCCCCACCCCGGGGGCCCCAGCATTTT
TRBV19	.	TRBJ2-1	TRBD1	16	CASSIFGTGGINEQFF	TGTGCCAGTAGTATATTCGGGACAGGGGGCATCAATGAGCAGTTCTTC
TRBV29-1	.	TRBJ2-2	TRBD2	15	CSFRGGYGNTGELFF	TGCAGCTTCCGGGGGGGCTATGGGAACACCGGGGAGCTGTTTTTT
TRBV7-3	.	TRBJ2-5	TRBD1	17	CASSLSTAGTGGETQYF	TGTGCCAGCAGTTTAAGTACCGCCGGGACAGGGGGAGAGACCCAGTACTTC
TRBV18	.	TRBJ2-5	.	14	CASSPVPGTETQYF	TGTGCCAGCTCACCGGTGCCGGGTACCGAGACCCAGTACTTC
TRBV7-8	.	TRBJ2-3	.	14	CASSTGRATDTQYF	TGTGCCAGCAGCACGGGGAGAGCCACAGATACGCAGTATTTT
TRBV6-5	.	TRBJ2-7	.	15	CASSYSRGRGDEQYF	TGTGCCAGCAGTTACTCGAGGGGCAGGGGGGACGAGCAGTACTTC
TRBV29-1	once	TRBJ1-2	.	11	CSVWGDYGYTF	TGCAGCGTTTGGGGGGACTATGGCTACACCTTC
TRBV4-3	.	TRBJ2-1	TRBD2	13	CASSPRGGSEQFF	TGCGCCAGCAGCCCGCGGGGGGGCAGTGAGCAGTTCTTC
TRBV5-1	once	TRBJ2-3	TRBD1	17	CASSLVGLKGAADTQYF	TGCGCCAGCAGCTTGGTTGGTCTCAAGGGGGCGGCAGATACGCAGTATTTT
TRBV14	.	TRBJ1-4	TRBD1	16	CASSQLTGYPNEKLFF	TGTGCCAGCAGCCAACTGACAGGGTACCCTAATGAAAAACTGTTTTTT
TRBV4-3	.	TRBJ2-2	.	14	CASSPTGPTGELFF	TGCGCCAGCAGCCCGACAGGACCTACCGGGGAGCTGTTTTTT
TRBV7-2	.	TRBJ1-5	TRBD1	15	CASSLFGTGDQPQHF	TGTGCCAGCAGCTTGTTCGGGACAGGAGATCAGCCCCAGCATTTT
TRBV18	.	TRBJ2-5	.	13	CASSPQQGETQYF	TGTGCCAGCTCACCACAGCAGGGAGAGACCCAGTACTTC
TRBV7-8	once	TRBJ2-3	.	17	CASSLGTTGFGADTQYF	TGTGCCAGCAGCTTAGGGACCACAGGGTTTGGCGCAGATACGCAGTATTTT
TRBV20-1	.	TRBJ1-1	.	11	CSARPGGLAFF	TGCAGTGCCCGCCCCGGGGGATTAGCTTTCTTT
TRBV11-2	.	TRBJ2-1	TRBD2	14	CASSRGGSYNEQFF	TGTGCCAGCAGCCGGGGGGGCTCCTACAATGAGCAGTTCTTC
TRBV19	.	TRBJ1-5	.	14	CASSIALSNQPQHF	TGTGCCAGTAGTATAGCTCTCAGCAATCAGCCCCAGCATTTT
TRBV5-1	.	TRBJ1-4	TRBD1	15	CASSWRQGADEKLFF	TGCGCCAGCAGCTGGAGACAGGGGGCGGATGAAAAACTGTTTTTT
TRBV2	.	TRBJ1-4	TRBD1	15	CASRELGQPNEKLFF	TGTGCCAGCAGAGAACTGGGACAGCCTAATGAAAAACTGTTTTTT
TRBV18	.	TRBJ2-5	.	15	CASSTTGEGKETQYF	TGTGCCAGCTCAACGACAGGGGAGGGGAAAGAGACCCAGTACTTC
TRBV1	.	TRBJ2-3	.	15	CTSSQDRQSTDTQYF	TGCACCAGCAGCCAAGATAGACAGAGCACAGATACGCAGTATTTT
TRBV27	.	TRBJ1-1	.	14	CASSKGRVNTEAFF	TGTGCCAGCAGTAAAGGGAGGGTAAACACTGAAGCTTTCTTT
TRBV6-5	.	TRBJ1-2	TRBD1	13	CASSYWTGDGYTF	TGTGCCAGCAGTTATTGGACAGGGGACGGCTACACCTTC
TRBV28	.	TRBJ2-1	.	11	CASSLDNEQFF	TGTGCCAGCAGTCTCGACAATGAGCAGTTCTTC
TRBV7-8	.	TRBJ2-1	TRBD1	16	CASSLASGGAYNEQFF	TGTGCCAGCAGCCTCGCTTCAGGGGGCGCATACAATGAGCAGTTCTTC
TRBV11-2	.	TRBJ2-1	.	16	CASSPKGGPPRNEQFF	TGTGCCAGCAGCCCAAAGGGGGGGCCCCCCCGCAATGAGCAGTTCTTC
TRBV10-1	.	TRBJ2-7	TRBD2	16	CASSSLRTSGTYEQYF	TGCGCCAGCAGTAGTCTACGGACTAGCGGAACCTACGAGCAGTACTTC
TRBV7-9	few	TRBJ2-7	TRBD2	14	CASSLTSGNYEQYF	TGTGCCAGCAGCTTGACTAGCGGTAACTACGAGCAGTACTTC
TRBV4-2	once	TRBJ1-4	.	15	CASSQAPGANEKLFF	TGTGCCAGCAGCCAAGCTCCGGGTGCTAATGAAAAACTGTTTTTT
TRBV2	.	TRBJ2-1	TRBD2	14	CASVAGELYNEQFF	TGTGCCAGCGTAGCGGGTGAGCTGTACAATGAGCAGTTCTTC
TRBV12-3/TRBV12-4	.	TRBJ1-2	.	13	CASSLLGAAGYTF	TGTGCCAGCAGTTTATTGGGGGCGGCTGGCTACACCTTC
TRBV15	.	TRBJ2-2	TRBD1	17	CATNPTPWTGGIGELFF	TGTGCCACCAACCCGACGCCTTGGACAGGGGGCATCGGGGAGCTGTTTTTT
TRBV11-3	.	TRBJ2-3	TRBD1	16	CASSLGATGGKDTQYF	TGTGCCAGCAGCTTAGGGGCGACAGGGGGCAAGGATACGCAGTATTTT